This T cell receptor beta chain was sequenced for a study of human T cells and chemical hapten exposure. Study information: Diphenylcyclopropenone was administered weekly to the scalp of patients throughout the approximately 24-week study. The study traced per-sample TCR yield variation mainly to small differences in pooled library volumes. General study points: Expanded TCRs clustered into significantly more large CDR3 similarity groups than controls, the analysis revealed. With regard to DPC sensitization, TCRs above 1 in 1000 frequency did not change.

TCRdb re-called the RACE reads through MiXCR, storing one row per CDR3 protein. This table has some 400,000 distinct CDR3 sequences, roughly 5% appearing once. This clonotype occurred many times. Its antigen is unknown. The time point: patch test 1, 2 weeks after DPC sensitization. Treatment defined: therapeutic diphenylcyclopropenone sensitization with weekly scalp DPC. The sequences come from whole blood, collected in connection with sensitization to the hapten diphenylcyclopropenone (DPC). The receptor was derived from a woman aged 45-60 years with alopecia areata. Some clones in this sample may be carry-over from other donors' samples.

The CDR3 protein is CASSLRENYGYTF. CDR3 DNA: TGTGCCAGCAGCTTAAGGGAAAACTATGGCTACACCTTC. The chain recombines TRBV7-9 with TRBJ1-2; no firm D call. Trimming pared 2 bases from V and 2 bases from J, leaving 6 bases between. CDR3 length: 13 residues. Germline CDR1 reads SEHNR; CDR2 reads FQNEAQ (reference sequence).